This T cell receptor (beta chain) was sequenced during a study of blood T cell repertoires in COVID-19. Only in-frame clones appear in the TCRdb table, and some are missing; sequencing was by immunoSEQ multiplex PCR. In the table there are 65,000 to 90,000 clones, roughly 86% of which are singletons. J was trimmed by 5 bases and V by 5 bases; bases with no gene match: 3. Germline V lookup: CDR1 KGHSY, CDR2 FQNENV. This CDR3 spans 13 amino acids. The specimen sequenced was peripheral blood. The sequence was collected from a man in his sixties with acute or convalescent COVID-19. This chain uses TRBV16 with TRBJ1-5, with TRBD1 matching 7 bases. CDR3 DNA sequence: TGTGCCAGCAGCTACAGGGGATATCAGCCCCAGCATTTT. This gives the protein CASSYRGYQPQHF. Full variable domain (remainder filled in from reference TRBV16 and TRBJ1-5): GEEVAQTPKHLVRGEGQKAKLYCAPIKGHSYVFWYQQVLKNEFKFLISFQNENVFDETGMPKERFSAKCLPNSPCSLEIQATKLEDSAVYFCASSYRGYQPQHFGDGTRLSIL.